This T cell receptor beta chain appears in the sequencing data of a study of cytomegalovirus exposure and HLA in healthy donors. Primers: 60 Vbeta forward and 13 Jbeta reverse. In the source study's methods: An analysis that came later counted 80 million or so unique TCR beta chains, approximately 10 million shared. Profiling relied on immunoSEQ multiplex PCR, and the TCRdb table lists in-frame clones only, not all of them. V, J and clone size were drawn from that table, and D and trimming were deduced from the DNA. Among under 95,000 clones, 70% to 85% were seen once, and the ten largest hold roughly 5.4%. With regard to this clone: Its antigen is currently unknown.

The CDR3 runs to 15 residues. Trimming left V 1 base short and J 6 bases short, with 16 bases between. Germline V gene data show CDR1 as MGHRA and CDR2 as YSYEKL. General study findings and limits: Cytomegalovirus association was listed for about 160 TCR beta chains. Only CMV serostatus was available as immune exposure information.

V gene TRBV4-1 combines with J gene TRBJ2-7; no clear D gene. Material: PBMCs. The sequence came from a young man in good health and CMV-seropositive. CDR3 amino acids: CASSQVGSYTGEQYF. CDR3 bases: TGCGCCAGCAGCCAAGTCGGAAGCTATACGGGCGAGCAGTACTTC.